Detailed here is one T cell receptor (beta chain). Its antigen is still unknown. This sample is drawn from a study of T cells in Graves' hyperthyroidism and ophthalmopathy. General study results and limits: Most thyroid clonotypes with frequency above 0.001 were detected in blood. Stable hyperthyroidism was told apart from ophthalmopathy by a model built on 13 V-J features.

It was RNA transcripts that yielded the amplified TCR beta CDR3 regions. The HTBI set primed first-round TCR CDR3 RT-PCR. MiXCR, applied by TCRdb to the multiplex PCR reads, yields one record per CDR3 protein. Of approximately 640,000 distinct CDR3 sequences listed, 45% are singletons. This receptor was taken from an adult man with Graves' disease, either hyperthyroidism or ophthalmopathy (not recorded which). Sequencing was carried out using peripheral blood or thyroid tissue (not recorded which).

For the CDR3, the DNA is TGTGCCAGCAGTTTACGGGTCGGTGGGGAGCAGTACTTC. This sequence encodes CASSLRVGGEQYF. This sequence joins TRBV2 and TRBJ2-7; D is unresolved. CDR3 length: 13 residues. V was cut by 5 bases and J by 7 bases, with 15 bases left in between. From germline, CDR1 is SNHLY and CDR2 FYNNEI. The variable domain in full, with the rest retrieved from reference TRBV2 and TRBJ2-7, is EPEVTQTPSHQVTQMGQEVILRCVPISNHLYFYWYRQILGQKVEFLVSFYNNEISEKSEIFDDQFSVERPDGSNFTLKIRSTKLEDSAMYFCASSLRVGGEQYFGPGTRLTVT.